A single sample is the source of the 31 T cell receptor beta chains below, sequenced in a study of T cells in Graves' hyperthyroidism and ophthalmopathy (dated by TCRdb to about 2019). Library generation was performed with multiplex PCR. The data were produced on an Illumina HiSeq 2000. The TCR beta CDR3 regions were amplified from RNA transcripts. The TCR CDR3 was subjected to a first round of RT-PCR using the HTBI primer set and the Qiagen OneStep RT-PCR kit. TCRdb reprocessing: public reads trimmed at Q25 with fastp, clones called with MiXCR, in-frame beta chains kept. A single entry per CDR3 protein holds the most common genes and DNA from its merged rows. For this sample there are over 500,000 distinct CDR3 sequences; about 16% appear just once. Approximately 30% of the sample lies in the top ten. The sequencing sample was made of blood. The source is a woman between 25 and 40 years old with Graves' ophthalmopathy.

The sample holds many counts of this clonotype. The chain is built from TRBV7-3 and TRBJ2-1; 8 positions agree with TRBD1. The J segment lost 2 bases and the V segment lost 3 bases, leaving 12 bases of the junction unmatched. The CDR3 spans 18 residues. The germline CDR1 and CDR2 sequences are SGHTA and FQGTGA. The chain's CDR3 is CASSFTVGGTGTYNEQFF. For the CDR3, the DNA is TGTGCCAGCAGCTTCACCGTGGGCGGGACAGGAACCTACAATGAGCAGTTCTTC.

This clonotype was recorded at least ten times. This chain joins TRBV9 and TRBJ2-5; the D is unclear. The CDR3 covers 14 residues. The ends were cut back, 3 bases at V and 5 bases at J, with 14 bases in the middle. Germline loops: CDR1 SGDLS, CDR2 YYNGEE. The CDR3 is CASSEPDLSETQYF. CDR3 DNA: TGTGCCAGCAGCGAGCCGGATCTTTCGGAGACCCAGTACTTC.

This clonotype was recorded a few times. The genes are TRBV4-1 and TRBJ2-1, with TRBD1 as a possible D gene (5 bases). Germline assignment: CDR1 MGHRA and CDR2 YSYEKL. Trimming cost V 3 bases and J 12 bases, with 12 bases left between them. This CDR3 is 12 amino acids long. CDR3 protein: CASSHQGIGQFF. DNA for the CDR3: TGCGCCAGCAGCCACCAGGGCATAGGGCAGTTCTTC.

This clonotype was picked up many times. The chain links TRBV5-8 to TRBJ1-2; no clear D gene. The V and J ends lost 4 bases and 8 bases respectively, with 15 bases between them. Germline-derived CDR1 and CDR2 are SGHTS and YDEGEE. The CDR3 is 13 amino acids. CDR3 sequence: CASSIRGIGGYTF. The CDR3, as DNA: TGTGCCAGCAGCATCCGAGGGATCGGGGGCTACACCTTC. Full variable domain (missing parts from reference TRBV5-8 and TRBJ1-2): EAGVTQSPTHLIKTRGQQATLRCSPISGHTSVYWYQQALGLGLQFLLWYDEGEERNRGNFPPRFSGRQFPNYSSELNVNALELEDSALYLCASSIRGIGGYTFGSGTRLTVV.

Many counts were recorded for this clonotype. V gene TRBV19 combines with J gene TRBJ1-5; D uncertain. The CDR3 has 12 amino acids. The V end was cut by 3 bases, the J end by 11 bases, with 11 bases between. CDR1 is LNHDA, CDR2 SQIVND, per germline (reference sequence). Written as DNA, the CDR3 is TGTGCCAGTAGTATCCCCTCGGGCACCCAGCATTTT. It is translated as CASSIPSGTQHF.

This clonotype has at least ten counts. The chain links TRBV3-1 to TRBJ2-7; weak D call: TRBD2 (5 bases). Germline V gene data show CDR1 as LGHDT and CDR2 as YNNKEL (reference sequence). The CDR3 loop spans 14 amino acids. Trimming took off 2 bases at V and 3 bases at J, with 11 bases between the two ends. This CDR3 reads CASSQRTGVYEQYF. CDR3 nucleotides: TGTGCCAGCAGCCAAAGGACTGGTGTCTACGAGCAGTACTTC.

The CDR3 DNA is TGTGCCATCCGGGGGCAACAGGGAAATCAGCCCCAGCATTTT. Protein: CAIRGQQGNQPQHF. The J gene is TRBJ1-5, the V gene TRBV10-3, with D possibly TRBD1 on 6 matching bases. CDR1 is ENHRY and CDR2 is SYGVKD in the germline V gene. V dropped 8 bases and J dropped 4 bases, with 15 bases sitting between them. The CDR3 covers 14 residues.

This clonotype came up a few times. The chain couples TRBV4-3 to TRBJ1-4; D is unresolved. Germline assignment: CDR1 LGHNA and CDR2 YSLEER. V was trimmed by 0 bases and J by 5 bases, leaving 13 bases between them. The CDR3 extends over 16 amino acids. The CDR3 DNA follows: TGCGCCAGCAGCCAAGAAAGGTGGAGGTCGAATGAAAAACTGTTTTTT. Residues: CASSQERWRSNEKLFF.

This clonotype was counted only a few times. This chain uses TRBV29-1 with TRBJ1-1; perhaps TRBD1 as D (6 bases). Germline-derived CDR1 and CDR2 are SQVTM and ANQGSEA. The CDR3 contains 10 residues. The ends were cut back, 7 bases at V and 8 bases at J, with 11 bases in the middle. In DNA form, the CDR3 reads TGCAGCGCACAGGGAGAAGAAGCTTTCTTT. It is translated as CSAQGEEAFF.

The chain recombines TRBV6-2 or TRBV6-3 with TRBJ2-3, with D hard to call. From germline, CDR1 is MNHEY and CDR2 SVGEGT. V dropped 6 bases and J dropped 0 bases, with 16 bases sitting between them. The CDR3 is 16 amino acids. The CDR3 DNA sequence: TGTGCCAGCAGCCAAACCTCCTATTCTAGCACAGATACGCAGTATTTT. It specifies CASSQTSYSSTDTQYF.

This clonotype was detected ten times or more. The gene calls are TRBV30 and TRBJ2-1; 8 bases match TRBD1. The junction had 2 bases not matched to a gene; V was cut back by 0 bases and J by 1 base. CDR1 GTSNPN and CDR2 SVGIG come from the germline V gene (reference sequence). The CDR3 spans 15 residues. CDR3 region: CAWSVGTGSYNEQFF. In DNA, the CDR3 is TGTGCCTGGAGTGTAGGGACAGGTTCCTACAATGAGCAGTTCTTC. The full variable domain, completed using reference TRBV30 and TRBJ2-1, is SQTIHQWPATLVQPVGSPLSLECTVEGTSNPNLYWYRQAAGRGLQLLFYSVGIGQISSEVPQNLSASRPQDRQFILSSKKLLLSDSGFYLCAWSVGTGSYNEQFFGPGTRLTVL.

The V gene is TRBV12-3 or TRBV12-4, the J gene TRBJ2-1; a possible D gene is TRBD2 (5 bases). This CDR3 spans 12 amino acids. Trimming took 7 bases from V and 8 from J, leaving 12 bases between them. The CDR3 DNA is TGTGCCAGCACCGACCCGGGGTATGAGCAGTTCTTC. Encoded protein: CASTDPGYEQFF.

The rearrangement links TRBV4-1 to TRBJ2-1; TRBD1 matches at 7 bases. V lost 0 bases to trimming and J lost 2 bases; unmatched junction nucleotides: 7. The length of the CDR3 is 17 residues. The V gene's germline CDR1 is MGHRA and CDR2 YSYEKL. DNA for the CDR3: TGCGCCAGCAGCCAAGAGCCGCCAGGGGGTACCTACAATGAGCAGTTCTTC. Amino acid sequence: CASSQEPPGGTYNEQFF.

Only a few counts were recorded for this clonotype. The chain employs TRBV27 and TRBJ2-7; 8 bases match TRBD1. Germline V gene data show CDR1 as MNHEY and CDR2 as SMNVEV (reference sequence). The CDR3 sequence is 13 residues long. Trimming removed 7 bases from V and 2 bases from J; junction bases left unmatched: 4. CDR3 sequence: CASKRTGPYEQYF. The CDR3 DNA reads TGTGCCAGCAAAAGGACAGGGCCCTACGAGCAGTACTTC.

This sequence joins TRBV7-3 and TRBJ2-3; TRBD2 is a possible D gene (6 bases). The CDR3 consists of 15 residues. Trimming shortened V by 5 bases and J by 0 bases, and 12 bases separated the two germline ends. The V gene's germline CDR1 is SGHTA and CDR2 FQGTGA. CDR3 region: CASSAGLGSTDTQYF. The CDR3 DNA is TGTGCCAGCAGCGCGGGACTCGGAAGCACAGATACGCAGTATTTT.

There are many counts of this clonotype. The chain has TRBV3-1 and TRBJ1-1; no firm D call. The CDR3 has 14 residues. CDR1 is LGHDT, CDR2 YNNKEL, per germline (reference sequence). The germline V and J ends were trimmed by 3 bases and 1 base, with 9 bases remaining between them. The DNA for the CDR3 is TGTGCCAGCAGCCATGGATACACGAACACTGAAGCTTTCTTT. Its translation: CASSHGYTNTEAFF.

This clonotype was found a few times. The chain uses TRBV9 and TRBJ1-6; D gene ambiguous. This CDR3 comprises 15 residues. V lost 0 bases, J lost 5 bases, and 9 bases lay in between. Germline V gene data show CDR1 as SGDLS and CDR2 as YYNGEE. The CDR3 spells CASSVGSGNNSPLHF. CDR3 in DNA: TGTGCCAGCAGCGTAGGGTCGGGAAATAATTCACCCCTCCACTTT.

This clonotype was observed many times. This CDR3 is CASSLLEGAGEETQYF. The DNA of the CDR3 is TGTGCCAGCAGCTTACTGGAGGGAGCGGGAGAAGAGACCCAGTACTTC. The V call is TRBV11-2, the J call TRBJ2-5; 8 bases line up with TRBD2. Germline CDR1 SGHAT, CDR2 FQNNGV. This CDR3 is built from 16 residues. The ends lost 2 bases at V and 3 bases at J; junction bases unmatched: 8.

Of note for this clonotype: This could be a read error, since a much larger clone is one nucleotide away. This chain joins TRBV27 and TRBJ2-1, with 10 bases aligning to TRBD1. TRBJ2-7 explains the end of the DNA better; the J call may be wrong. CDR3 size: 15 residues. The V gene's germline CDR1 is MNHEY and CDR2 SMNVEV (reference sequence). CDR3 sequence: CASSFLPGQGNEQYF. CDR3 DNA: TGTGCCAGCAGTTTTCTTCCGGGACAGGGGAATGAGCAGTACTTC.

The chain links TRBV14 to TRBJ1-2, with D unresolved. Germline-derived CDR1 and CDR2 are SGHDN and FVKESK. The CDR3 sequence is 16 residues long. V lost 1 base and J 0 bases, leaving 12 bases between the germline ends. This CDR3 is CASSQGGGLTNYGYTF. The CDR3 DNA reads TGTGCCAGCAGCCAAGGAGGCGGCCTAACTAACTATGGCTACACCTTC.

This clonotype has at least ten counts. The chain recombines TRBV30 with TRBJ2-1; 9 positions match TRBD1. Germline values: CDR1 GTSNPN, CDR2 SVGIG (reference sequence). The ends lost 2 bases at V and 8 bases at J; junction bases unmatched: 10. This CDR3 comprises 15 residues. The CDR3 DNA is TGTGCCTGGAGTTCTTTTGGGACAGGGAGGGATGAGCAGTTCTTC. Translation gives CAWSSFGTGRDEQFF.

The V and J genes are TRBV27 and TRBJ2-5; TRBD2 matches at 7 bases. The V and J ends lost 4 bases and 4 bases, in that order; junction bases with no gene match: 12. The germline gives CDR1 MNHEY, CDR2 SMNVEV (reference sequence). The CDR3 length is 16 residues. The CDR3 sequence: CASSWGSGGGAETQYF. The CDR3 DNA reads TGTGCCAGCAGTTGGGGGTCCGGGGGAGGGGCAGAGACCCAGTACTTC.

This clonotype appeared once. J is TRBJ2-7 and V is TRBV6-2 or TRBV6-3; TRBD1 matches 12 bases. V was clipped by 6 bases and J by 5 bases; unmatched bases: 2. CDR1 is MNHEY, CDR2 SVGEGT, per germline. CDR3 length equals 13 residues. CDR3 DNA sequence: TGTGCCAGCAGCGGGACAGGGGGCAACGAGCAGTACTTC. It yields the protein CASSGTGGNEQYF.

This clonotype was picked up a small number of times. The chain employs TRBV6-2 or TRBV6-3 and TRBJ2-7, with D possibly TRBD1 on 5 matching bases. The CDR3 totals 15 residues. CDR1 and CDR2 from the germline V gene are MNHEY and SVGEGT. The V end was cut by 4 bases, the J end by 6 bases, with 19 bases between. Here the CDR3 reads CASSWPWGREPEQYF. In DNA form, the CDR3 reads TGTGCCAGCAGTTGGCCGTGGGGCCGCGAACCCGAGCAGTACTTC.

V is TRBV19 and J is TRBJ2-6; 11 bases agree with TRBD1. From germline, CDR1 is LNHDA and CDR2 SQIVND (reference sequence). After removal of 3 bases from V and 0 bases from J, the junction contained 1 base not matched to a gene. This CDR3 region has 17 residues. The DNA of the CDR3 is TGTGCCAGTAGTATGGGGACAGGGGGCTCTGGGGCCAACGTCCTGACTTTC. Translation: CASSMGTGGSGANVLTF.

The chain combines TRBV6-2 or TRBV6-3 with TRBJ2-5; D could derive from TRBD1 or TRBD2 (5 bases each). Germline V CDR1 and CDR2: MNHEY, SVGEGT. V shed 4 bases and J shed 4 bases, with 7 bases lying between them. The CDR3 extends over 12 amino acids. CDR3: CASSWDRETQYF. The DNA for the CDR3 is TGTGCCAGCAGTTGGGACCGAGAGACCCAGTACTTC.

This clonotype has more than one count but fewer than ten. No conserved phenylalanine or tryptophan ends this CDR3, so it is likely a read error. V usage is TRBV12-3 or TRBV12-4 and J usage is TRBJ2-7, with D possibly being TRBD1 or TRBD2 (6 bases each). V lost 2 bases and J 5 bases, leaving 16 bases between the germline ends. The CDR3 runs 15 residues. The CDR3 DNA reads TGTGCCAGCAGTTTACCCCACGGGGGCCTCAACGAGCAGTACCTC. It is translated as CASSLPHGGLNEQYL.

This clonotype has a count of ten or more. This chain joins TRBV28 and TRBJ2-1, with TRBD2 as a possible D gene (5 bases). Germline lookup yields CDR1 MDHEN and CDR2 SYDVKM. This CDR3 has 17 residues. V was trimmed by 2 bases and J by 2 bases, leaving 16 bases between them. CDR3 DNA: TGTGCCAGCAGTTTAACCCCCCCGAGGGTGCCCTACAATGAGCAGTTCTTC. It encodes CASSLTPPRVPYNEQFF.

This clonotype appeared many times. This rearrangement joins TRBV7-3 to TRBJ2-1; 9 bases fit TRBD2. Germline V gene lookup returns CDR1 SGHTA and CDR2 FQGTGA. The CDR3 is 17 amino acids. The trim removed 5 bases at V and 4 bases at J, leaving 12 bases unmatched. CDR3 residues: CASSPDGAGGGYNEQFF. The CDR3 region has the DNA TGTGCCAGCAGCCCAGACGGGGCGGGAGGGGGTTACAATGAGCAGTTCTTC.

Many counts were recorded for this clonotype. The V and J genes are TRBV7-2 and TRBJ2-7; 12 bases are a match to TRBD2. This CDR3 spans 15 amino acids. The V segment lost 5 bases and the J segment 2 bases; nucleotides outside the gene matches: 4. The germline CDR1 and CDR2 sequences are SGHTA and FQGNSA. The CDR3 DNA is TGTGCCAGCAGCCCACCTAGCGGGAGGGCCTACGAGCAGTACTTC. Protein: CASSPPSGRAYEQYF. The whole variable domain, remainder taken from reference TRBV7-2 and TRBJ2-7, is GAGVSQSPSNKVTEKGKDVELRCDPISGHTALYWYRQSLGQGLEFLIYFQGNSAPDKSGLPSDRFSAERTGGSVSTLTIQRTQQEDSAVYLCASSPPSGRAYEQYFGPGTRLTVT.

This clonotype was counted only a few times. CDR3 nucleotide sequence: TGTGCCAGTAGTAGGACCGGGACTAGCAGAAACGAGCAGTACTTC. This sequence encodes CASSRTGTSRNEQYF. This chain joins TRBV19 and TRBJ2-7; 9 bases match TRBD2. This CDR3 has 15 residues. The V gene end was trimmed by 4 bases and the J gene end by 5 bases; junction bases not matched to a gene: 9. Germline V CDR1 and CDR2: LNHDA, SQIVND (reference sequence). The entire variable domain, with the rest obtained from reference TRBV19 and TRBJ2-7, is as follows: DGGITQSPKYLFRKEGQNVTLSCEQNLNHDAMYWYRQDPGQGLRLIYYSQIVNDFQKGDIAEGYSVSREKKESFPLTVTSAQKNPTAFYLCASSRTGTSRNEQYFGPGTRLTVT.